What follows is one T cell receptor (beta chain) and its context. No antigen is known for it. Measured with immunoSEQ multiplex PCR; TCRdb has only the in-frame clones, and not every one. This table holds 35,000 to 50,000 clones, around 70% found once. The data originate from a study of cytotoxic CD8 clonotypes in ibrutinib-treated CLL. Turning to the study itself: Partial responders 24, complete 2; around twelve progressed and about 15 stayed in remission by median about 5.5 years.

Study-level findings and limits: Patients showed higher baseline clonality than age-matched healthy donors, and it tracked circulating CD8+ T-cell counts.

J lost 0 bases, V lost 0 bases, and 5 bases had no gene match. Germline V gene data show CDR1 as GTSNPN and CDR2 as SVGIG (reference sequence). This CDR3 has 15 amino acids. The V call is TRBV30, the J call TRBJ2-7; 7 bases fit TRBD1. The TCR was taken from a human donor with chronic lymphocytic leukemia. This material consisted of PBMCs, taken at disease progression, from a patient treated with ibrutinib. The CDR3 region has the DNA TGTGCCTGGAGTGTAAACGGACAGGTCTCCTACGAGCAGTACTTC. Protein: CAWSVNGQVSYEQYF.